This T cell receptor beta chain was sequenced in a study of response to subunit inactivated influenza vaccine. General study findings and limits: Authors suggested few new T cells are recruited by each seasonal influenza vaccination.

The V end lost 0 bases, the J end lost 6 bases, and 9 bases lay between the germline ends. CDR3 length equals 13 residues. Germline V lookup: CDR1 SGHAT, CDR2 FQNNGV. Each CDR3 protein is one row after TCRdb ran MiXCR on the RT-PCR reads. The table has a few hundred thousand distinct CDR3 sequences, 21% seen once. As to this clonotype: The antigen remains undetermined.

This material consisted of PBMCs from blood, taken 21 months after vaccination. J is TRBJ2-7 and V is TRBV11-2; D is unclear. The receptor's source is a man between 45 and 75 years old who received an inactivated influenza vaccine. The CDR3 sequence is CASSLERFGEQYF. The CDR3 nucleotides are TGTGCCAGCAGCTTAGAGAGGTTTGGCGAGCAGTACTTC.